The text below deals with one TCR beta chain. What it binds is not known. The data stem from a study of T cells expressing NK-cell markers. Overall study findings and caveats: In a few donors, these clonotypes also led the CD3+CD56-NKG2C+ fraction. Of CD8+ T cells, about 1.0-8% belonged to dominant NKG2C+ clonotypes in six or seven donors.

One entry per CDR3 protein, without DNA, is what TCRdb gives after re-calling the 5' RACE reads. This sample contains roughly 350,000 distinct CDR3 sequences. Germline V gene lookup returns CDR1 SGHTS and CDR2 YDEGEE. CDR3 size: 14 residues. The sequencing sample was made of blood T cells: a sorted CD56 or NKG2C T cell subset, CD4+ or CD8+ T cells, or bulk PBMC T cells (not recorded which). The source is a man aged 18 to 70 in good health. This chain uses TRBV5-8 with TRBJ2-7. The CDR3 sequence: CASSLGVIGYEQYF. The whole variable domain, filled in from reference TRBV5-8 and TRBJ2-7, reads EAGVTQSPTHLIKTRGQQATLRCSPISGHTSVYWYQQALGLGLQFLLWYDEGEERNRGNFPPRFSGRQFPNYSSELNVNALELEDSALYLCASSLGVIGYEQYFGPGTRLTVT.